The entry below describes one TCR beta chain. The CDR3 runs 14 residues. V gave up 4 bases and J gave up 7 bases; unmatched junction bases: 5. Germline CDR1 is GTSNPN and CDR2 is SVGIG (reference sequence). The entry originates in a study of blood T cell repertoires in COVID-19. Turning to the study itself: The United States, Italy and Spain provided the acute and convalescent COVID-19 samples. Sample material is recorded as cDNA or gDNA derived from T cells, B-cell-depleted T cells, or PBMCs.

Source study methods: Amplifying reference gene primers gave estimates of nucleated cell counts. TCRdb's copy holds only in-frame clones and misses some; the assay was immunoSEQ multiplex PCR. Clonal size and the V and J genes are those of that table, whereas D and trimming came from the DNA. This sample has 180,000 or so clones, with approximately 83% found just once. The sequence was obtained from a man in his forties who had recovered from COVID-19. The source material was PBMCs or T cells enriched from blood (not recorded which). V and J are TRBV30 and TRBJ1-4; TRBD1 matches at 11 bases. CDR3 in DNA: TGTGCCTGGAACCCCGGACAGGGGGCTGAAAAACTGTTTTTT. Amino acid sequence: CAWNPGQGAEKLFF.